The present TCR beta chain was sequenced within a study of CD8 T cells in ankylosing spondylitis. Study-wide findings and caveats: Relatively rare in peripheral blood, disease-linked clones were also CD8+. Reports of some motif variants in reactive arthritis synovial fluid and blood predate this one.

This clonotype was counted between two and nine times. Its specificity is unknown. Trimming stripped 3 bases from V and 3 bases from J, with 16 bases between. Germline V gene lookup returns CDR1 SGHAT and CDR2 FQNNGV. This CDR3 is 16 amino acids long. TCRdb analysed the 5' RACE reads with MiXCR anew, one entry per CDR3 protein. The table lists about 250,000 distinct CDR3 sequences, about 10% of them singletons. V is TRBV11-2 and J is TRBJ2-3; no definite D call. Sequencing was performed on blood, either unsorted or a sorted T cell fraction (not recorded which). This receptor was identified in a male donor with ankylosing spondylitis or in good health (not recorded which). CDR3 sequence: CASSFFKAITTDTQYF. The CDR3 nucleotides read TGTGCCAGCAGCTTTTTCAAGGCAATTACGACAGATACGCAGTATTTT.